Listed below are T cell receptor beta chains from one sample, sequenced in a study of cytomegalovirus exposure and HLA in healthy donors. Clones were sequenced by immunoSEQ multiplex PCR, and TCRdb holds only the in-frame ones, with some missing. This table has some 150,000 clones, less than 90% appearing once. The sequenced material came from PBMCs. These receptors all stem from a man aged 18 to 29 in good health and CMV-seropositive. The CDR3 runs from the conserved cysteine through the conserved F or W. The D gene is left open where the match is weak. Some rows mark clone size as missing; the rest say once, few, many or name a class of expanded clone.

j_gene: TRBJ2-7
d_gene: NA
v_gene: TRBV7-2
abundance: NA
CDR3aa: CASSVSEGNSYEQYF
CDR3nt: TGTGCCAGCAGCGTTAGTGAGGGTAACTCCTACGAGCAGTACTTC

j_gene: TRBJ1-1
d_gene: TRBD1
v_gene: TRBV5-1
abundance: NA
CDR3aa: CASSPWGQGASEAFF
CDR3nt: TGCGCCAGCAGCCCGTGGGGACAGGGGGCATCTGAAGCTTTCTTT

j_gene: TRBJ2-2
d_gene: TRBD1
v_gene: TRBV4-3
abundance: NA
CDR3aa: CASSQLGTGGTGELFF
CDR3nt: TGCGCCAGCAGCCAGTTAGGGACAGGTGGCACCGGGGAGCTGTTTTTT

j_gene: TRBJ1-6
d_gene: TRBD1
v_gene: TRBV6-1
abundance: NA
CDR3aa: CASNPGQANSPLHF
CDR3nt: TGTGCCAGCAATCCGGGACAGGCTAATTCACCCCTCCACTTT

j_gene: TRBJ2-5
d_gene: TRBD1
v_gene: TRBV7-9
abundance: NA
CDR3aa: CASSLTGGLVETQYF
CDR3nt: TGTGCCAGCAGCTTGACAGGGGGCCTCGTCGAGACCCAGTACTTC

j_gene: TRBJ1-2
d_gene: NA
v_gene: TRBV4-1
abundance: NA
CDR3aa: CASSQSGAYGYTF
CDR3nt: TGCGCCAGCAGCCAGAGCGGAGCCTATGGCTACACCTTC

j_gene: TRBJ2-1
d_gene: TRBD2
v_gene: TRBV5-4
abundance: NA
CDR3aa: CASRETSGRENEQFF
CDR3nt: TGTGCCAGCAGGGAGACTAGCGGGAGAGAAAATGAGCAGTTCTTC

j_gene: TRBJ1-1
d_gene: NA
v_gene: TRBV14
abundance: NA
CDR3aa: CASSVDRVYTEAFF
CDR3nt: TGTGCCAGCAGCGTGGACAGAGTCTACACTGAAGCTTTCTTT

j_gene: TRBJ1-1
d_gene: TRBD1
v_gene: TRBV7-2
abundance: once
CDR3aa: CASSFGTEGPEAFF
CDR3nt: TGTGCCAGCAGCTTCGGGACAGAAGGACCTGAAGCTTTCTTT

j_gene: TRBJ2-1
d_gene: TRBD2
v_gene: TRBV4-2
abundance: NA
CDR3aa: CASSNSGGGVYNEQFF
CDR3nt: TGTGCCAGCAGCAACTCGGGGGGTGGTGTGTACAATGAGCAGTTCTTC

j_gene: TRBJ2-7
d_gene: TRBD2
v_gene: TRBV5-1
abundance: NA
CDR3aa: CASSVGSPGGGYEQYF
CDR3nt: TGCGCCAGCAGCGTGGGCTCACCGGGAGGAGGATACGAGCAGTACTTC

j_gene: TRBJ2-1
d_gene: TRBD2
v_gene: TRBV6-6
abundance: NA
CDR3aa: CAICSGRPVNEQFF
CDR3nt: TGTGCCATATGTAGCGGGAGGCCCGTCAATGAGCAGTTCTTC

j_gene: TRBJ1-6
d_gene: NA
v_gene: TRBV18
abundance: NA
CDR3aa: CASSPLQSGNSPLHF
CDR3nt: TGTGCCAGCTCACCATTACAGTCTGGCAATTCACCCCTCCACTTT

j_gene: TRBJ1-5
d_gene: TRBD1
v_gene: TRBV19
abundance: NA
CDR3aa: CASNSGTGPYQPQHF
CDR3nt: TGTGCCAGTAACTCCGGGACAGGGCCTTATCAGCCCCAGCATTTT

j_gene: TRBJ1-2
d_gene: TRBD1
v_gene: TRBV6-5
abundance: once
CDR3aa: CASRGTGGNYGYTF
CDR3nt: TGTGCCAGCAGAGGGACAGGGGGGAACTATGGCTACACCTTC

j_gene: TRBJ2-7
d_gene: TRBD2
v_gene: TRBV5-4
abundance: NA
CDR3aa: CASSLERGLSYEQYF
CDR3nt: TGTGCCAGCAGCTTAGAGCGGGGGTTATCCTACGAGCAGTACTTC

j_gene: TRBJ2-7
d_gene: TRBD1
v_gene: TRBV6-1
abundance: NA
CDR3aa: CASSLRTGGLEQYF
CDR3nt: TGTGCCAGCAGTCTGAGGACAGGGGGGCTGGAGCAGTACTTC

j_gene: TRBJ1-1
d_gene: TRBD1
v_gene: TRBV10-2
abundance: NA
CDR3aa: CASGPDRVFTEAFF
CDR3nt: TGCGCCAGCGGCCCGGACAGGGTTTTTACTGAAGCTTTCTTT

j_gene: TRBJ2-1
d_gene: TRBD2
v_gene: TRBV10-2
abundance: NA
CDR3aa: CASSVTSGSPHNEQFF
CDR3nt: TGCGCCAGCAGTGTGACTAGCGGGAGTCCCCACAATGAGCAGTTCTTC

j_gene: TRBJ2-3
d_gene: NA
v_gene: TRBV10-3
abundance: NA
CDR3aa: CAISGGLASTDTQYF
CDR3nt: TGTGCCATCAGCGGCGGGCTAGCCTCGACAGATACGCAGTATTTT

j_gene: TRBJ2-3
d_gene: TRBD2
v_gene: TRBV30
abundance: NA
CDR3aa: CAWIPPAGGSVSTDTQYF
CDR3nt: TGTGCCTGGATTCCCCCAGCGGGAGGCTCCGTTAGCACAGATACGCAGTATTTT

j_gene: TRBJ2-3
d_gene: TRBD2
v_gene: TRBV7-3
abundance: NA
CDR3aa: CASSLREGDTQYF
CDR3nt: TGTGCCAGCAGCTTAAGGGAGGGGGATACGCAGTATTTT

j_gene: TRBJ2-2
d_gene: TRBD2
v_gene: TRBV4-1
abundance: NA
CDR3aa: CASSRSGRGTGELFF
CDR3nt: TGCGCCAGCAGCCGAAGCGGGAGAGGAACCGGGGAGCTGTTTTTT

j_gene: TRBJ1-3
d_gene: NA
v_gene: TRBV9
abundance: NA
CDR3aa: CASSVTQGSLFSGNTIYF
CDR3nt: TGTGCCAGCAGCGTGACACAGGGAAGCCTTTTCTCTGGAAACACCATATATTTT

j_gene: TRBJ1-2
d_gene: NA
v_gene: TRBV9
abundance: NA
CDR3aa: CASSVEETDGYTF
CDR3nt: TGTGCCAGCAGCGTAGAAGAGACTGATGGCTACACCTTC

j_gene: TRBJ2-3
d_gene: TRBD1
v_gene: TRBV7-3
abundance: NA
CDR3aa: CASSFLTGGTDTQYF
CDR3nt: TGTGCCAGCAGCTTCTTGACAGGGGGGACAGATACGCAGTATTTT

j_gene: TRBJ2-7
d_gene: NA
v_gene: TRBV13
abundance: NA
CDR3aa: CASSLGRGEYEQYF
CDR3nt: TGTGCCAGCAGCTTAGGCAGGGGAGAGTACGAGCAGTACTTC

j_gene: TRBJ2-3
d_gene: NA
v_gene: TRBV14
abundance: NA
CDR3aa: CASSQGGARGLTDTQYF
CDR3nt: TGTGCCAGCAGCCAGGGGGGTGCCAGAGGATTAACAGATACGCAGTATTTT

j_gene: TRBJ2-3
d_gene: NA
v_gene: TRBV5-1
abundance: NA
CDR3aa: CASSLQGQSGTDTQYF
CDR3nt: TGCGCCAGCAGCTTGCAGGGCCAATCGGGTACAGATACGCAGTATTTT

j_gene: TRBJ1-2
d_gene: TRBD1
v_gene: TRBV18
abundance: NA
CDR3aa: CASSPPAGQGIGYTF
CDR3nt: TGTGCCAGCTCACCACCGGCGGGACAGGGGATTGGGTACACCTTC

j_gene: TRBJ2-2
d_gene: TRBD1
v_gene: TRBV4-1
abundance: NA
CDR3aa: CASSHRDRVPRGELFF
CDR3nt: TGCGCCAGCAGCCACCGGGACAGGGTCCCCCGCGGGGAGCTGTTTTTT

j_gene: TRBJ2-1
d_gene: NA
v_gene: TRBV27
abundance: NA
CDR3aa: CASSSLAVEQFF
CDR3nt: TGTGCCAGCAGTTCACTAGCTGTGGAGCAGTTCTTC

j_gene: TRBJ2-7
d_gene: NA
v_gene: TRBV30
abundance: NA
CDR3aa: CAWSGQLDEQYF
CDR3nt: TGTGCCTGGAGTGGACAGCTCGACGAGCAGTACTTC

j_gene: TRBJ2-5
d_gene: TRBD2
v_gene: TRBV9
abundance: NA
CDR3aa: CASSLAGTPHQETQYF
CDR3nt: TGTGCCAGCTCTCTAGCGGGGACCCCCCACCAAGAGACCCAGTACTTC

j_gene: TRBJ2-1
d_gene: TRBD1
v_gene: TRBV30
abundance: once
CDR3aa: CAWSGRRDRGRNEQFF
CDR3nt: TGTGCCTGGAGTGGGCGCCGGGACAGGGGAAGGAATGAGCAGTTCTTC

j_gene: TRBJ2-1
d_gene: NA
v_gene: TRBV29-1
abundance: NA
CDR3aa: CSAGGGGQYNEQFF
CDR3nt: TGCAGCGCTGGCGGGGGCGGGCAATACAATGAGCAGTTCTTC

j_gene: TRBJ2-5
d_gene: TRBD2
v_gene: TRBV15
abundance: NA
CDR3aa: CATSKAGTRVETQYF
CDR3nt: TGTGCCACCAGCAAAGCCGGGACTAGAGTAGAGACCCAGTACTTC

j_gene: TRBJ2-7
d_gene: NA
v_gene: TRBV6-1
abundance: few
CDR3aa: CASSEAGGVRVEQYF
CDR3nt: TGTGCCAGCAGTGAAGCCGGGGGAGTCAGGGTCGAGCAGTACTTC

j_gene: TRBJ1-3
d_gene: NA
v_gene: TRBV19
abundance: NA
CDR3aa: CASSPHEAGNTIYF
CDR3nt: TGTGCCAGTAGTCCCCACGAGGCTGGAAACACCATATATTTT

j_gene: TRBJ2-2
d_gene: TRBD1
v_gene: TRBV11-3
abundance: once
CDR3aa: CASSSWDRGSTGELFF
CDR3nt: TGTGCCAGCAGCTCGTGGGACAGGGGATCCACCGGGGAGCTGTTTTTT

j_gene: TRBJ2-2
d_gene: TRBD1
v_gene: TRBV4-1
abundance: NA
CDR3aa: CASSHRDRGRGGELFF
CDR3nt: TGCGCCAGCAGCCACCGGGACAGGGGGCGCGGCGGGGAGCTGTTTTTT

j_gene: TRBJ2-5
d_gene: NA
v_gene: TRBV4-1
abundance: NA
CDR3aa: CASSQDGPGRTQYF
CDR3nt: TGCGCCAGCAGCCAAGATGGTCCTGGGAGGACCCAGTACTTC

j_gene: TRBJ1-5
d_gene: NA
v_gene: TRBV6-5
abundance: NA
CDR3aa: CASSYPPGQPQHF
CDR3nt: TGTGCCAGCAGTTACCCGCCAGGGCAGCCCCAGCATTTT

j_gene: TRBJ2-6
d_gene: NA
v_gene: TRBV7-9
abundance: NA
CDR3aa: CASSFPGKVPGANVLTF
CDR3nt: TGTGCCAGCAGCTTCCCAGGGAAGGTCCCTGGGGCCAACGTCCTGACTTTC

j_gene: TRBJ1-1
d_gene: TRBD1
v_gene: TRBV27
abundance: NA
CDR3aa: CASSPRTGTEAFF
CDR3nt: TGTGCCAGCAGTCCCCGGACAGGGACTGAAGCTTTCTTT

j_gene: TRBJ2-4
d_gene: NA
v_gene: TRBV19
abundance: NA
CDR3aa: CASSIRWEAGPLAKNIQYF
CDR3nt: TGTGCCAGTAGTATAAGGTGGGAGGCCGGACCCCTAGCCAAAAACATTCAGTACTTC